The subject of this entry is one T cell receptor beta chain. Its antigen is as yet unknown. These data come from a study of PD-1 blockade in classical Hodgkin lymphoma. Per germline, CDR1 SEHNR and CDR2 FQNEAQ (reference sequence). This CDR3 has 14 amino acids. V was cut by 2 bases and J by 3 bases, with 10 bases left in between. No patient escaped relapse after autologous stem cell transplantation, and brentuximab vedotin exposure varied. General study results and limits: Complete responders' baseline diversity resembled that of newly diagnosed patients. Differences between repertoires have undefined causes, possibly disease activity or prior therapy.

This table comes from immunoSEQ multiplex PCR, and its TCRdb copy is limited to in-frame clones, with some not included. The sample has around 66,000 clones; roughly nine tenths are singletons. The input for sequencing was peripheral blood mononuclear cells (PBMCs), taken at baseline. This TCR derives from a human donor with classical Hodgkin lymphoma. The chain links TRBV7-9 to TRBJ1-1, with D possibly matching TRBD1 (6 bases). The DNA for the CDR3 is TGTGCCAGCAGCTTACATGGGGGCCACACTGAAGCTTTCTTT. Protein product: CASSLHGGHTEAFF.